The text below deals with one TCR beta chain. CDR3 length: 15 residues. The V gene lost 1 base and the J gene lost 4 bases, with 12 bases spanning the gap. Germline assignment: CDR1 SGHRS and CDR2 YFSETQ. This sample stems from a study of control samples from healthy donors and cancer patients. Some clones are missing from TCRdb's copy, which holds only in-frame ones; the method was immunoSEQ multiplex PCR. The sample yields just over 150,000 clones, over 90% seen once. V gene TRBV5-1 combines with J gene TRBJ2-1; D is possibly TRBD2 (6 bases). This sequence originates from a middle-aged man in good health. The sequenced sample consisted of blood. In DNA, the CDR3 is TGCGCCAGCAGCTTGACGGGAGAAGGGTACAATGAGCAGTTCTTC. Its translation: CASSLTGEGYNEQFF. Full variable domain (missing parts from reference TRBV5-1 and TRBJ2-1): KAGVTQTPRYLIKTRGQQVTLSCSPISGHRSVSWYQQTPGQGLQFLFEYFSETQRNKGNFPGRFSGRQFSNSRSEMNVSTLELGDSALYLCASSLTGEGYNEQFFGPGTRLTVL.